The T cell receptor beta chain under discussion was sequenced for a study of cytomegalovirus exposure and HLA in healthy donors. About the study: Around 200 million T cells yielded approximately 100 million unique TCR beta sequences, as an earlier analysis found.

Study outcomes and limitations: Some segments of the V type, notably TRBV6-2 and TRBV6-3, were excluded as indistinguishable. Clonal expansion, a later analysis showed, was greater in HLA-associated TCR beta chains than in equally common others. As a later analysis showed, a missense DCLRE1C variant was linked to trimming of TCR beta V- and J-genes.

In germline, CDR1 is SGHDT, CDR2 YYEEEE. The length of the CDR3 is 14 residues. V lost 3 bases to trimming and J lost 0 bases, with 10 bases between them. About this clone: Its antigen is currently unknown.

With 60 Vbeta and 13 Jbeta primers, the PCR was carried out. Generated by immunoSEQ multiplex PCR, the TCRdb table keeps only in-frame clones and is missing some. Of roughly 240,000 clones listed, 78% were seen once; the top ten hold about 0.45%. Specimen: PBMCs. The chain joins TRBV5-6 to TRBJ2-7, with a tentative D call TRBD2 (6 bases). The receptor was isolated from a boy between 10 and 17 years old in good health and CMV-seronegative. DNA for the CDR3: TGTGCCAGCAGCTCAGTGACTAGCTCCTACGAGCAGTACTTC. Its translation is CASSSVTSSYEQYF.